Listed below are T cell receptor beta chains from one sample, sequenced in a study of T cell responses to AZD1222 COVID-19 vaccine. The method was immunoSEQ multiplex PCR; TCRdb's version includes in-frame clones alone and lacks a portion of them. The table includes about 73,000 clones, around 81% detected once. The starting material was peripheral blood, obtained 28 days after the second AZD1222 dose. The receptors were gathered from an adult who received the AZD1222 COVID-19 vaccine. CDR3s include the opening cysteine and the closing phenylalanine or tryptophan. A D gene is named only where the DNA matches it firmly. Clone size is stated in some rows and not others, as once, few, many or a class when expanded.

J gene: TRBJ2-4; V gene: TRBV6-5; clone size: few; D gene: NA; CDR3 DNA: TGTGCCAGCAGTTACTCGATACAGGATAAAAACATTCAGTACTTC; CDR3 protein: CASSYSIQDKNIQYF
J gene: TRBJ1-3; V gene: TRBV3-1/TRBV3-2; clone size: NA; D gene: NA; CDR3 DNA: TGTGCCAGCAGCCCAGGACCGAACTCTGGAAACACCATATATTTT; CDR3 protein: CASSPGPNSGNTIYF
J gene: TRBJ2-3; V gene: TRBV7-8; clone size: NA; D gene: NA; CDR3 DNA: TGTGCCAGCAGCTTTACCATGGCCGAGGGCACAGATACGCAGTATTTT; CDR3 protein: CASSFTMAEGTDTQYF
J gene: TRBJ2-1; V gene: TRBV4-3; clone size: NA; D gene: NA; CDR3 DNA: TGCGCCAGCAGCCAAGATGACGGGGATGAGCAGTTCTTC; CDR3 protein: CASSQDDGDEQFF
J gene: TRBJ2-7; V gene: TRBV2; clone size: NA; D gene: NA; CDR3 DNA: TGTGCCAGCAGTGACCAACCGGGGGCCGTTACCTACGAGCAGTACTTC; CDR3 protein: CASSDQPGAVTYEQYF
J gene: TRBJ2-7; V gene: TRBV2; clone size: NA; D gene: NA; CDR3 DNA: TGTGCCAGCAGTGATCAGAACGCCTGGGAGCAGTACTTC; CDR3 protein: CASSDQNAWEQYF
J gene: TRBJ1-1; V gene: TRBV9; clone size: NA; D gene: TRBD1; CDR3 DNA: TGTGCCAGCAGCTCTCGGACAGGGCGCACTGAAGCTTTCTTT; CDR3 protein: CASSSRTGRTEAFF
J gene: TRBJ1-1; V gene: TRBV6-5; clone size: NA; D gene: NA; CDR3 DNA: TGTGCCAGCACCCTCTTGGGGGGAACTGAAGCTTTCTTT; CDR3 protein: CASTLLGGTEAFF
J gene: TRBJ2-6; V gene: TRBV5-1; clone size: NA; D gene: NA; CDR3 DNA: TGCGCCAGCAGCTTGGGGGGCCACTCTGGGGCCAACGTCCTGACTTTC; CDR3 protein: CASSLGGHSGANVLTF
J gene: TRBJ1-4; V gene: TRBV4-3; clone size: NA; D gene: TRBD1; CDR3 DNA: TGCGCCAGCAGCCAGCGGACAGGTGCAACTAATGAAAAACTGTTTTTT; CDR3 protein: CASSQRTGATNEKLFF
J gene: TRBJ1-1; V gene: TRBV6-2/TRBV6-3; clone size: NA; D gene: NA; CDR3 DNA: TGTGCCAGCAGTCCCCTCGGCCCCCCTGAAGCTTTCTTT; CDR3 protein: CASSPLGPPEAFF
J gene: TRBJ2-3; V gene: TRBV4-2; clone size: NA; D gene: TRBD2; CDR3 DNA: TGTGCCAGCAGCCAAGAGCGGGGGGGCCCAGATACGCAGTATTTT; CDR3 protein: CASSQERGGPDTQYF
J gene: TRBJ2-2; V gene: TRBV7-3; clone size: NA; D gene: TRBD1; CDR3 DNA: TGTGCCAGCAGACCGGGACAGGGGAAGGCCGGGGAGCTGTTTTTT; CDR3 protein: CASRPGQGKAGELFF
J gene: TRBJ2-7; V gene: TRBV5-4; clone size: NA; D gene: NA; CDR3 DNA: TGTGCCAGCAGCCTGGACAGTTCCTTACGCGAGCAGTACTTC; CDR3 protein: CASSLDSSLREQYF
J gene: TRBJ2-7; V gene: TRBV11-2; clone size: NA; D gene: TRBD2; CDR3 DNA: TGTGCCAGCCCCTGTTCCCCGCCGGGGGGTTTGCACGAGCAGTACTTC; CDR3 protein: CASPCSPPGGLHEQYF
J gene: TRBJ1-2; V gene: TRBV4-3; clone size: once; D gene: NA; CDR3 DNA: TGCGCCAGCAGCCAAGATCAACAGCGAGTAGGGTATGGCTACACCTTC; CDR3 protein: CASSQDQQRVGYGYTF
J gene: TRBJ1-6; V gene: TRBV7-6; clone size: NA; D gene: NA; CDR3 DNA: TGTGCCAGCAGCTTAGGGGTCAACTCCTATAATTCACCCCTCCACTTT; CDR3 protein: CASSLGVNSYNSPLHF
J gene: TRBJ2-4; V gene: TRBV10-3; clone size: few; D gene: TRBD2; CDR3 DNA: TGTGCCATCAGTGATTCGAGCGGGAGATCAAACATTCAGTACTTC; CDR3 protein: CAISDSSGRSNIQYF
J gene: TRBJ1-1; V gene: TRBV12-3/TRBV12-4; clone size: NA; D gene: NA; CDR3 DNA: TGTGCCAGCAGACTGAACACTGAAGCTTTCTTT; CDR3 protein: CASRLNTEAFF
J gene: TRBJ2-3; V gene: TRBV28; clone size: NA; D gene: TRBD1; CDR3 DNA: TGTGCCAGCAGCGCGGGACAGGTGATCGGAGATACGCAGTATTTT; CDR3 protein: CASSAGQVIGDTQYF
J gene: TRBJ2-1; V gene: TRBV24-1; clone size: NA; D gene: NA; CDR3 DNA: TGTGCCACCAGTGTCGGCTCCGGCAGCTACAATGAGCAGTTCTTC; CDR3 protein: CATSVGSGSYNEQFF
J gene: TRBJ1-1; V gene: TRBV28; clone size: NA; D gene: NA; CDR3 DNA: TGTGCCAGCAGCTCTACGGGGAACACTGAAGCTTTCTTT; CDR3 protein: CASSSTGNTEAFF
J gene: TRBJ2-7; V gene: TRBV27; clone size: NA; D gene: TRBD1; CDR3 DNA: TGTGCCAGCAGTCCACAGGGGGCTATGATATCCTACGAGCAGTACTTC; CDR3 protein: CASSPQGAMISYEQYF
J gene: TRBJ1-4; V gene: TRBV18; clone size: NA; D gene: TRBD1; CDR3 DNA: TGTGCCAGCTCACCTGGGTTGACAGGGGAAAAACTGTTTTTT; CDR3 protein: CASSPGLTGEKLFF
J gene: TRBJ2-7; V gene: TRBV3-1/TRBV3-2; clone size: NA; D gene: TRBD1; CDR3 DNA: TGTGCCAGCAGCCCAAACCCGGGACAGGGGGACTACGAGCAGTACTTC; CDR3 protein: CASSPNPGQGDYEQYF
J gene: TRBJ2-1; V gene: TRBV5-1; clone size: NA; D gene: TRBD1; CDR3 DNA: TGCGCCAGCAGCGGGACAGGGTTGAATGAGCAGTTCTTC; CDR3 protein: CASSGTGLNEQFF
J gene: TRBJ2-1; V gene: TRBV28; clone size: NA; D gene: NA; CDR3 DNA: TGTGCCAGCAGTCCGCGGGGCCCACCGGGCTATGAGCAGTTCTTC; CDR3 protein: CASSPRGPPGYEQFF
J gene: TRBJ1-2; V gene: TRBV29-1; clone size: NA; D gene: NA; CDR3 DNA: TGCAGCGTTTCGCTCCAAGACTGGGGAAGTCGTGGCTACACCTTC; CDR3 protein: CSVSLQDWGSRGYTF
J gene: TRBJ1-3; V gene: TRBV7-8; clone size: NA; D gene: TRBD1; CDR3 DNA: TGTGCCAGCAGCTTAAACCATCCGGGACAGGGGCAAAACACCATATATTTT; CDR3 protein: CASSLNHPGQGQNTIYF
J gene: TRBJ2-3; V gene: TRBV29-1; clone size: NA; D gene: TRBD1; CDR3 DNA: TGCAGCGTTGGGTTTTTAAGGGGACAGAGCACAGATACGCAGTATTTT; CDR3 protein: CSVGFLRGQSTDTQYF
J gene: TRBJ2-2; V gene: TRBV6-2/TRBV6-3; clone size: NA; D gene: TRBD1; CDR3 DNA: TGTGCCAGCAGTGCCGGGACAGACTTCGGCGGGGAGCTGTTTTTT; CDR3 protein: CASSAGTDFGGELFF
J gene: TRBJ2-5; V gene: TRBV7-8; clone size: NA; D gene: TRBD1; CDR3 DNA: TGTGCCAGCAGACATACCGGGACAGGGGGGGAGACCCAGTACTTC; CDR3 protein: CASRHTGTGGETQYF
J gene: TRBJ1-2; V gene: TRBV12-3/TRBV12-4; clone size: NA; D gene: NA; CDR3 DNA: TGTGCCAGCAGCGGGGGAGACTATGGCTACACCTTC; CDR3 protein: CASSGGDYGYTF
J gene: TRBJ2-1; V gene: TRBV5-6; clone size: NA; D gene: TRBD1; CDR3 DNA: TGTGCCAGCAGCTGGGACAGGGACAATGAGCAGTTCTTC; CDR3 protein: CASSWDRDNEQFF
J gene: TRBJ1-5; V gene: TRBV7-8; clone size: NA; D gene: NA; CDR3 DNA: TGTGCCAGCAGTGATAACAGAGGGAGGAATCAGCCCCAGCATTTT; CDR3 protein: CASSDNRGRNQPQHF
J gene: TRBJ2-7; V gene: TRBV11-2; clone size: NA; D gene: NA; CDR3 DNA: TGTGCCAGCAGCGTTCCGGTTGACTGGGGCGAGCAGTACTTC; CDR3 protein: CASSVPVDWGEQYF
J gene: TRBJ2-4; V gene: TRBV6-5; clone size: NA; D gene: NA; CDR3 DNA: TGTGCCAGCAGGCCTTCTGGGGGCGAAGAGTACTTC; CDR3 protein: CASRPSGGEEYF
J gene: TRBJ2-3; V gene: TRBV24-1; clone size: NA; D gene: NA; CDR3 DNA: TGTGCCACCAGTGATTTTGCAGGGGGCACAGATACGCAGTATTTT; CDR3 protein: CATSDFAGGTDTQYF
J gene: TRBJ2-7; V gene: TRBV7-9; clone size: NA; D gene: TRBD2; CDR3 DNA: TGTGCCAGCAGCAAGGTGGGACTAGTACCTCCGAAGGGTGAGCAGTACTTC; CDR3 protein: CASSKVGLVPPKGEQYF
J gene: TRBJ2-1; V gene: TRBV27; clone size: NA; D gene: TRBD1; CDR3 DNA: TGTGCCAGCCATTCAGACAGGGCCTACAATGAGCAGTTCTTC; CDR3 protein: CASHSDRAYNEQFF
J gene: TRBJ2-2; V gene: TRBV7-6; clone size: NA; D gene: NA; CDR3 DNA: TGTGCCAGCAGCTTAGCACCACCCGGGGAGCTGTTTTTT; CDR3 protein: CASSLAPPGELFF
J gene: TRBJ2-1; V gene: TRBV29-1; clone size: NA; D gene: TRBD2; CDR3 DNA: TGCAGCGTCCAATTAGGGACTAGCGGGCGCGGCAATGAGCAGTTCTTC; CDR3 protein: CSVQLGTSGRGNEQFF
J gene: TRBJ2-7; V gene: TRBV7-2; clone size: NA; D gene: TRBD2; CDR3 DNA: TGTGCCAGCAGCTCCTCAATGACTAGCGGCAAGCAGTACTTC; CDR3 protein: CASSSSMTSGKQYF
J gene: TRBJ2-1; V gene: TRBV3-1/TRBV3-2; clone size: NA; D gene: TRBD2; CDR3 DNA: TGTGCCAGCAGCCAGGGCGGACTAGCGCGCTCCTACAATGAGCAGTTCTTC; CDR3 protein: CASSQGGLARSYNEQFF
J gene: TRBJ1-2; V gene: TRBV5-7; clone size: NA; D gene: NA; CDR3 DNA: TGTGCCAGCAGCTCCTCCGGGGTTGGCTACACCTTC; CDR3 protein: CASSSSGVGYTF
J gene: TRBJ2-3; V gene: TRBV15; clone size: NA; D gene: TRBD2; CDR3 DNA: TGTGCCACCAGCAGAGATTCCCCCCTAGCGGTCACAGATACGCAGTATTTT; CDR3 protein: CATSRDSPLAVTDTQYF
J gene: TRBJ1-1; V gene: TRBV12-3/TRBV12-4; clone size: NA; D gene: NA; CDR3 DNA: TGTGCCAGCAGTTTAGAAAGGAACACTGAAGCTTTCTTT; CDR3 protein: CASSLERNTEAFF
J gene: TRBJ2-3; V gene: TRBV11-2; clone size: NA; D gene: NA; CDR3 DNA: TGTGCCAGCAGCTTAAGGCCCCAACCAGATACGCAGTATTTT; CDR3 protein: CASSLRPQPDTQYF
J gene: TRBJ2-3; V gene: TRBV29-1; clone size: NA; D gene: NA; CDR3 DNA: TGCAGCATGAAAGTGGCGGGCCCAGTTACGCAGTATTTT; CDR3 protein: CSMKVAGPVTQYF
J gene: TRBJ2-6; V gene: TRBV6-5; clone size: NA; D gene: NA; CDR3 DNA: TGTGCCACCCGTCAGGTCAGCTCTGGGGCCAACGTCCTGACTTTC; CDR3 protein: CATRQVSSGANVLTF